A selection of T cell receptor beta chains follows, all from one sample in a study of blood T cell repertoires in COVID-19. The data were produced by immunoSEQ multiplex PCR, yet TCRdb's version contains in-frame clones alone and is incomplete. The data contain hundreds of thousands of clones, about nine tenths of them singletons. Sequenced: peripheral blood. The receptor source for this set is a woman in her 50s with COVID-19, enrolled during active disease. Both conserved end residues are part of each CDR3. The order of the fields is D gene, J gene, V gene, CDR3 DNA, CDR3 protein. D genes are given only for firm matches.

D: .; J: TRBJ1-1; V: TRBV12-3/TRBV12-4; DNA: TGTGCCAGCAGTAGGACAGCCAACACTGAAGCTTTCTTT; CDR3: CASSRTANTEAFF
D: TRBD2; J: TRBJ2-3; V: TRBV24-1; DNA: TGTGCCACCAGTGATCAGCTTGGGGGAGGGCAAGGTCACGGAGATACGCAGTATTTT; CDR3: CATSDQLGGGQGHGDTQYF
D: .; J: TRBJ2-2; V: TRBV2; DNA: TGTGCCAGCACCGGACAGTGGTCGAACACCGGGGAGCTGTTTTTT; CDR3: CASTGQWSNTGELFF
D: TRBD1; J: TRBJ2-7; V: TRBV15; DNA: TGTGCCACCAGCAGCCAAAGGACAGGCCGCTACGAGCAGTACTTC; CDR3: CATSSQRTGRYEQYF
D: .; J: TRBJ2-2; V: TRBV11-2; DNA: TGTGCCAGCAGCCGGGATGGGAGCCCGAACACCGGGGAGCTGTTTTTT; CDR3: CASSRDGSPNTGELFF
D: TRBD1; J: TRBJ1-1; V: TRBV5-1; DNA: TGCGCCAGCAGGAAAAACCAGGGGGCGGGGGACACTGAAGCTTTCTTT; CDR3: CASRKNQGAGDTEAFF
D: TRBD1; J: TRBJ1-5; V: TRBV18; DNA: TGTGCCAGCTCACCACCACAGGGGGACTCCAATCAGCCCCAGCATTTT; CDR3: CASSPPQGDSNQPQHF
D: .; J: TRBJ2-5; V: TRBV24-1; DNA: TGTGCCACCAGTGATTTAGGTCGAGGAGGAGAGACCCAGTACTTC; CDR3: CATSDLGRGGETQYF
D: .; J: TRBJ2-5; V: TRBV23-1; DNA: TGCGCCAGCAATCACGCCTTGACAGGACAAGAGACCCAGTACTTC; CDR3: CASNHALTGQETQYF
D: TRBD2; J: TRBJ2-1; V: TRBV24-1; DNA: TGTGCCACCAGTAGCGGGAGAGGTCACAATGAGCAGTTCTTC; CDR3: CATSSGRGHNEQFF